A selection of T cell receptor beta chains follows, all from one sample in a study of blood T cell repertoires in COVID-19. This table comes from immunoSEQ multiplex PCR, and its TCRdb copy is limited to in-frame clones, with some not included. The sample lists a few hundred thousand clones, roughly 90% occurring once. The sequencing sample was made of peripheral blood. The receptors here all came from a man between 18 and 29 years old with COVID-19, enrolled during active disease. Both conserved end residues are part of each CDR3. The order of the fields is V gene, J gene, D gene, clone size, CDR3 protein, CDR3 DNA. A D gene is named only where the DNA matches it firmly. Size tells how often a clone was seen (once, few, many) or the class of an expanded clone, and some rows leave it out.

>TRBV2|TRBJ2-4|NA|NA
CASRNQGNKNIQYF
TGTGCCAGCAGGAATCAGGGTAACAAAAACATTCAGTACTTC
>TRBV6-5|TRBJ2-3|NA|NA
CASSPRQRTDTQYF
TGTGCCAGCAGTCCAAGGCAGCGGACAGATACGCAGTATTTT
>TRBV7-9|TRBJ2-1|NA|many
CASSLSRDILGYNEQFF
TGTGCCAGCAGCTTGAGTCGGGACATTTTAGGCTACAATGAGCAGTTCTTC
>TRBV7-8|TRBJ2-7|NA|many
CASSLDYTYEQYF
TGTGCCAGCAGCTTGGACTACACCTACGAGCAGTACTTC
>TRBV24-1|TRBJ2-2|NA|NA
CATSDPDRLGVRGELFF
TGTGCCACCAGTGACCCGGACAGATTGGGGGTGCGCGGGGAGCTGTTTTTT
>TRBV14|TRBJ1-1|NA|NA
CASSQSRNTEAFF
TGTGCCAGCAGCCAATCCCGGAACACTGAAGCTTTCTTT
>TRBV19|TRBJ1-2|TRBD1|once
CASSIASRGYGYGYTF
TGTGCCAGTAGTATAGCTTCCAGGGGGTATGGTTATGGCTACACCTTC
>TRBV6-5|TRBJ1-5|TRBD1|NA
CASSPGTDQPQHF
TGTGCCAGCAGTCCCGGGACAGATCAGCCCCAGCATTTT
>TRBV12-3/TRBV12-4|TRBJ1-2|NA|NA
CASSLEQGMGYTF
TGTGCCAGCAGTTTAGAACAGGGTATGGGCTACACCTTC
>TRBV27|TRBJ1-5|NA|once
CASSSGPNQPQHF
TGTGCCAGCAGCTCAGGGCCCAATCAGCCCCAGCATTTT
>TRBV28|TRBJ2-7|TRBD2|once
CASKTGASGTYEQYF
TGTGCCAGCAAGACGGGGGCTAGCGGGACCTACGAGCAGTACTTC
>TRBV2|TRBJ2-2|NA|NA
CASTGNTGELFF
TGTGCCAGCACGGGGAACACCGGGGAGCTGTTTTTT
>TRBV18|TRBJ2-3|NA|NA
CASSPLDTSTDTQYF
TGTGCCAGCTCACCACTGGACACGTCCACAGATACGCAGTATTTT
>TRBV6-6|TRBJ2-7|NA|NA
CASSYIGQGYEQYF
TGTGCCAGCAGTTACATTGGGCAGGGGTACGAGCAGTACTTC